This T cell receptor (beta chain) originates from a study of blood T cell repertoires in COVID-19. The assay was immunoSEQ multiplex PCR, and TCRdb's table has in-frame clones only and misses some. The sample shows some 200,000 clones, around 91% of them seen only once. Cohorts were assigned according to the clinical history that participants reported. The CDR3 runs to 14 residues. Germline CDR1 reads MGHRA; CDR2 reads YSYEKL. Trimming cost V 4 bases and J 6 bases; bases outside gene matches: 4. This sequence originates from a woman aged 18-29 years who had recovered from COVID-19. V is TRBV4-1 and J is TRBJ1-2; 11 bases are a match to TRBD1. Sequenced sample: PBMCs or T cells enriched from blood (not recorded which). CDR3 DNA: TGCGCCAGCAGCCGTCGGGACAGGGGGGATGGCTACACCTTC. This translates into CASSRRDRGDGYTF.